Listed below are T cell receptor beta chains from one sample, sequenced in a study of memory CD4+ T cells and cytomegalovirus serostatus. Libraries were prepared by immunoSEQ multiplex PCR; TCRdb keeps only in-frame clonotypes and omits some of them. This sample has about 60,000 clones; around 82% occur once, and the top ten carry roughly 0.5%. The sequenced sample was memory CD4+ T cells from blood. These receptors came from an adult in good health and CMV-seronegative. Some clones in this sample may be carry-over from other donors' samples. The CDR3 runs from the conserved cysteine through the conserved F or W. The D gene is left open where the match is weak. Size tells how often a clone was seen (once, few, many) or the class of an expanded clone, and some rows leave it out.

v_call	j_call	clone_size	d_call	cdr3_nt	cdr3_aa
TRBV28	TRBJ1-1	.	.	TGTGCCAGCAGTTTATACAGTAGGGACACTGAAGCTTTCTTT	CASSLYSRDTEAFF
TRBV14	TRBJ2-7	once	.	TGTGCCAGCAGCCAAGATGTTTCCAGTAAACCCTACGAGCAGTACTTC	CASSQDVSSKPYEQYF
TRBV7-2	TRBJ2-7	.	.	TGTGCCAGCAGCTTACAACGGACGAGCTCCTACGAGCAGTACTTC	CASSLQRTSSYEQYF
TRBV28	TRBJ1-5	.	TRBD1	TGTGCCAGCAGTTTATTAGCAGGGGGCGGACAGCCCCAGCATTTT	CASSLLAGGGQPQHF
TRBV2	TRBJ2-1	.	.	TGTGCCACCTACGCCCACAATGAGCAGTTCTTC	CATYAHNEQFF
TRBV19	TRBJ2-4	once	.	TGTGCCAGTAGTATATGGCAGGGTACGGCCAAAAACATTCAGTACTTC	CASSIWQGTAKNIQYF
TRBV6-6	TRBJ2-1	.	TRBD1	TGTGCCAGCAGAGGCCGGGACAGGGGAGCGAATGAGCAGTTCTTC	CASRGRDRGANEQFF
TRBV19	TRBJ2-5	.	.	TGTGCCAGTAGTTCCTTGGGGGAGACCCAGTACTTC	CASSSLGETQYF
TRBV4-2	TRBJ2-7	.	TRBD2	TGTGCCAGCAGCCAAGTTGGCCTAGCGGGAGGCGAGCAGTACTTC	CASSQVGLAGGEQYF
TRBV4-3	TRBJ2-3	.	TRBD2	TGCGCCAGCAGCCAAGATGTGGGACTAGCGGGGTTCTCTAGCACAGATACGCAGTATTTT	CASSQDVGLAGFSSTDTQYF